This T cell receptor beta chain was profiled in a study of blood T cell repertoires in COVID-19. As for the study in general: Nucleic acid was either cDNA or gDNA, and it came from T cells, B-cell-depleted T cells, or PBMCs.

The repertoire was sequenced with immunoSEQ multiplex PCR; TCRdb's copy has only in-frame clones and lacks some. Among 60,000 to 65,000 clones listed, 70% to 85% were seen once. The sequencing input was peripheral blood. The sequence came from a man aged 55-75 years with acute or convalescent COVID-19.

This chain's CDR3 is CASSLEGPGNTGELFF. The CDR3 region has the DNA TGTGCCAGCAGCTTAGAAGGCCCAGGGAACACCGGGGAGCTGTTTTTT. The rearrangement joins TRBV7-9 to TRBJ2-2; D is ambiguous. V dropped 1 base and J dropped 1 base, with 10 bases sitting between them. The CDR3 runs to 16 residues. Per germline, CDR1 SEHNR and CDR2 FQNEAQ (reference sequence).